This record looks at one T cell receptor (beta chain) sequence and its context. In the authors' methods: Cell counts per sample came from amplifying reference gene primers. Some clones are missing from TCRdb's copy, which holds only in-frame ones; the method was immunoSEQ multiplex PCR. Clone size and V and J calls were adopted from that table, with D and trimming inferred from the DNA. Of about 230,000 clones listed, about four fifths are singletons. Seattle-derived patients entered the study during active infection and were followed longitudinally. This entry comes from a study of blood T cell repertoires in COVID-19. About the research overall: Researchers got acute and convalescent COVID-19 samples from the United States, Italy and Spain. T cells, B-cell-depleted T cells, or PBMCs supplied cDNA or gDNA.

The sequence was collected from a woman of 80 years or more with COVID-19, enrolled during active disease. Sequencing input: peripheral blood.

The CDR3 loop reads CASSYLQPLTGGMDYGYTF. The CDR3 coding sequence is TGTGCCAGCAGTTATCTTCAGCCTCTTACGGGGGGTATGGACTATGGCTACACCTTC. This chain uses TRBV11-2 with TRBJ1-2; D might be TRBD1 (5 bases). The CDR3 runs to 19 residues. Germline V gene data show CDR1 as SGHAT and CDR2 as FQNNGV. V was cut by 6 bases and J by 3 bases, with 29 bases left in between.